This TCR beta chain was sequenced in a study of T-cell memory formation after mild COVID-19. General observations from the study: Day 15 to 85 contracting clones showed balanced CD4/CD8; later expanders leaned CD4+.

TCRdb re-derived calls from the 5' RACE reads in MiXCR, one entry per CDR3 protein. The data hold around 300,000 distinct CDR3 sequences, with roughly 13% observed a single time. CDR1 LGHNA and CDR2 YNFKEQ come from the germline V gene. After removal of 3 bases from V and 0 bases from J, the junction contained 3 bases not matched to a gene. The CDR3 length is 16 residues. As concerns this clonotype: Its specificity is not known.

This clonotype was sampled from a man aged 18 to 30 who had mild COVID-19 (a few samples of this study predate the infection). Cell type and time point are not known. The chain has TRBV4-2 and TRBJ2-3; 10 bases fit TRBD2. Specimen: PBMCs or a T cell subset sorted from them (not recorded which). The DNA of the CDR3 is TGTGCCAGCAGCCAGATAGCGGGGGGTAGCACAGATACGCAGTATTTT. This encodes CASSQIAGGSTDTQYF.